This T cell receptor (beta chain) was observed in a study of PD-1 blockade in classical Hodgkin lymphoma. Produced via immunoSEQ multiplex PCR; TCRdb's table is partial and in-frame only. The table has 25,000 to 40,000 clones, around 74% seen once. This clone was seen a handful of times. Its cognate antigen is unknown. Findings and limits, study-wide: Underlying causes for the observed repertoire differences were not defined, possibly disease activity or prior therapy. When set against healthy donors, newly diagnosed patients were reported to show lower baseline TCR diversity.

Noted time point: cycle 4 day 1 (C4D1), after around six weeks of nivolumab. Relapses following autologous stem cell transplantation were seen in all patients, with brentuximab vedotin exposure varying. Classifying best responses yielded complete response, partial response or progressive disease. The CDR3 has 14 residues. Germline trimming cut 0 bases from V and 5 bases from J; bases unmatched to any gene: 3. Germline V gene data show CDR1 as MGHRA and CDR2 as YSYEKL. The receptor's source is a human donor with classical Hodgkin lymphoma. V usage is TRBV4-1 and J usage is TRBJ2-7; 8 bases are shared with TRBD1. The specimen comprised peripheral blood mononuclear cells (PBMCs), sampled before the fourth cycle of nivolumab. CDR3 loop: CASSQDQGANEQYF. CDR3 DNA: TGCGCCAGCAGCCAAGACCAGGGGGCCAACGAGCAGTACTTC.